This TCR beta chain was sequenced during a study of T cell responses to AZD1222 COVID-19 vaccine. Losses at the gene ends were 1 base for V and 2 bases for J; bases not matched to a gene: 6. From germline, CDR1 is MGHRA and CDR2 YSYEKL. The CDR3 runs to 16 residues. Generated by immunoSEQ multiplex PCR, the TCRdb table keeps only in-frame clones and is missing some. The table includes about 93,000 clones, approximately 89% detected once. The source of this sequence is an adult in good health. The J gene is TRBJ1-1, the V gene TRBV4-1; TRBD1 aligns across 8 bases. Here the sequenced sample was peripheral blood, taken on day 0 of AZD1222 vaccination. Here the CDR3 DNA reads TGCGCCAGCAGCCAAGCTGCGACAGGGGTAAACACTGAAGCTTTCTTT. This encodes CASSQAATGVNTEAFF.